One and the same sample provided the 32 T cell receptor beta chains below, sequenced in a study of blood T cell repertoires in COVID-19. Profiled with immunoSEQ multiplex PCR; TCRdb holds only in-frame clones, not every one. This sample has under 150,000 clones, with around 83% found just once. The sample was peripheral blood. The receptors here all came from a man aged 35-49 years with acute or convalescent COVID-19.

CDR3: CASSLDLWASMGDTQYF. The CDR3 region has the DNA TGTGCCAGCAGCTTGGATTTGTGGGCGTCAATGGGAGATACGCAGTATTTT. This chain connects TRBV5-5 to TRBJ2-3; D gene unclear. Trimming pared 0 bases from V and 5 bases from J, leaving 19 bases between. Germline lookup yields CDR1 SGHKS and CDR2 YYEKEE (reference sequence). CDR3 size: 17 residues.

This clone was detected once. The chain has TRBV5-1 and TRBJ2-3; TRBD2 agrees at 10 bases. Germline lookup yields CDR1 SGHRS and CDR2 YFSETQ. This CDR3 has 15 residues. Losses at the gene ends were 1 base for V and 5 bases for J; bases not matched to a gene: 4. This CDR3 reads CASSLTSGEEDTQYF. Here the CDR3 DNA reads TGCGCCAGCAGCTTGACTAGCGGGGAGGAAGATACGCAGTATTTT.

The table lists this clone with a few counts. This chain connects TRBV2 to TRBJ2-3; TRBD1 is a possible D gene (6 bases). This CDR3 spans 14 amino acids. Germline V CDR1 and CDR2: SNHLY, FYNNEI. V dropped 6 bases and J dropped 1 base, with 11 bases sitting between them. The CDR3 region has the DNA TGTGCCAGCAGACAGGGCTTGGGCACAGATACGCAGTATTTT. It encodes CASRQGLGTDTQYF.

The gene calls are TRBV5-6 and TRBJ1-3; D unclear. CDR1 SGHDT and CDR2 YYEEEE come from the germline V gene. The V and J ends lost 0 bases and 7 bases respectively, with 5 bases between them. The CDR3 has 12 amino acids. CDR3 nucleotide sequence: TGTGCCAGCAGCTTGGCCCCGAACACCATATATTTT. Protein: CASSLAPNTIYF.

The CDR3 coding sequence is TGTGCCAGCAGCGAGGGACTAGCGGGGTGGGAGCAGTTCTTC. Translated: CASSEGLAGWEQFF. The chain combines TRBV2 with TRBJ2-1, with 13 bases matching TRBD2. V was clipped by 6 bases and J by 10 bases; unmatched bases: 6. The length of the CDR3 is 14 residues. The germline V gene encodes CDR1 SNHLY and CDR2 FYNNEI. Supplemented by reference TRBV2 and TRBJ2-1, the full variable domain reads EPEVTQTPSHQVTQMGQEVILRCVPISNHLYFYWYRQILGQKVEFLVSFYNNEISEKSEIFDDQFSVERPDGSNFTLKIRSTKLEDSAMYFCASSEGLAGWEQFFGPGTRLTVL.

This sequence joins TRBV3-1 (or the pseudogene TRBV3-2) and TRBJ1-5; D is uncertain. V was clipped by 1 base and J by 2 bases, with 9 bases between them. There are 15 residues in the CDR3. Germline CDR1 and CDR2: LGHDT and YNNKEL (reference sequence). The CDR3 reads CASSQGLPGNQPQHF. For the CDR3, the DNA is TGTGCCAGCAGCCAAGGACTCCCCGGCAATCAGCCCCAGCATTTT.

DNA for the CDR3: TGCGCCAGCAGCCAAGAGACTAGCGGGGACTTCTCCTACAATGAGCAGTTCTTC. It is translated as CASSQETSGDFSYNEQFF. The chain joins TRBV4-3 to TRBJ2-1; 11 nucleotides agree with TRBD2. Per germline, CDR1 LGHNA and CDR2 YSLEER. This CDR3 comprises 18 residues. V lost 0 bases to trimming and J lost 0 bases; unmatched junction nucleotides: 4.

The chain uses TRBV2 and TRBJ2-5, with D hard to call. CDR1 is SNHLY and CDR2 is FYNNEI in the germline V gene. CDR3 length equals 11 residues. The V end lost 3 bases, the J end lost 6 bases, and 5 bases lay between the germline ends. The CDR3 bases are TGTGCCAGCAGTGACCACAAGACCCAGTACTTC. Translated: CASSDHKTQYF.

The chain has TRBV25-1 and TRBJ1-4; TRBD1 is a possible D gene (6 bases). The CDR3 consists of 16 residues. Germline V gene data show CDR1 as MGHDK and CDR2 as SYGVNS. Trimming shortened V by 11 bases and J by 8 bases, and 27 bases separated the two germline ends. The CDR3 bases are TGTGCCTACGTTAAGGACAGAAAGGAAGAAGGGGAAAAACTGTTTTTT. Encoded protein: CAYVKDRKEEGEKLFF.

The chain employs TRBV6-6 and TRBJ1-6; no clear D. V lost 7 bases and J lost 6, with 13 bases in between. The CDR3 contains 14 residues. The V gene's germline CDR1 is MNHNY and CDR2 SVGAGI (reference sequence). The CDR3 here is CASTLVGGNSPLHF. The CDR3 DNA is TGTGCCAGCACTCTTGTAGGAGGTAATTCACCCCTCCACTTT.

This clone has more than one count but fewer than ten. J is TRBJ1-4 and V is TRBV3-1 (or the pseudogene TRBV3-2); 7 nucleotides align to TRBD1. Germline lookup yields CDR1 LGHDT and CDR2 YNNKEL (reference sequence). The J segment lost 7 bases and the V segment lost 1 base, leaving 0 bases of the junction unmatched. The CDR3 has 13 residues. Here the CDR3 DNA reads TGTGCCAGCAGCCAAGGACAGGGTGAAAAACTGTTTTTT. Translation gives CASSQGQGEKLFF.

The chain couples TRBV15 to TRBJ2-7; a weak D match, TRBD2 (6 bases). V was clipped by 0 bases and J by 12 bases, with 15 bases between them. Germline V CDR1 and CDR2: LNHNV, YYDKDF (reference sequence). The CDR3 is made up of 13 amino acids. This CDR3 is CATSRDQRRAWYF. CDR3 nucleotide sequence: TGTGCCACCAGCAGAGATCAAAGGAGGGCATGGTACTTC.

Written as DNA, the CDR3 is TGCAGCGTTGAGTTCGCCGCCCTAACCTCAGAGACCCAGTACTTC. Translated, it gives CSVEFAALTSETQYF. J is TRBJ2-5 and V is TRBV29-1; D call uncertain. V was pared by 3 bases and J by 4 bases, with 18 bases between. The CDR3 is 15 residues long. CDR1 and CDR2 from the germline V gene are SQVTM and ANQGSEA.

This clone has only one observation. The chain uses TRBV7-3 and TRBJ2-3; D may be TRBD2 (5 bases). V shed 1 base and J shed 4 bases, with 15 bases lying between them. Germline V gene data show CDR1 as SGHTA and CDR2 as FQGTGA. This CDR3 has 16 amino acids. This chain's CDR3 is CASSLIGVAQADTQYF. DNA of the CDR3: TGTGCCAGCAGCTTAATCGGGGTTGCGCAGGCAGATACGCAGTATTTT. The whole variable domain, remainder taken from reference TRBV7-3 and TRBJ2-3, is GAGVSQTPSNKVTEKGKYVELRCDPISGHTALYWYRQSLGQGPEFLIYFQGTGAADDSGLPNDRFFAVRPEGSVSTLKIQRTERGDSAVYLCASSLIGVAQADTQYFGPGTRLTVL.

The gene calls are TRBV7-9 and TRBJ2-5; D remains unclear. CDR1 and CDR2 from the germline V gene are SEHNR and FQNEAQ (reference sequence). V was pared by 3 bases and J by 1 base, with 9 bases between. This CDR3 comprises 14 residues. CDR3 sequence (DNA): TGTGCCAGCAGCTTTGTAGAGCTCCAAGAGACCCAGTACTTC. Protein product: CASSFVELQETQYF.

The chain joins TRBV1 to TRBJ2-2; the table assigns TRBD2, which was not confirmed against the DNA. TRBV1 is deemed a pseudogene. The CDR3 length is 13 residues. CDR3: CTSTMGGTGELFF. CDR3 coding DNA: TGCACCAGCACGATGGGGGGGACCGGGGAGCTGTTTTTT.

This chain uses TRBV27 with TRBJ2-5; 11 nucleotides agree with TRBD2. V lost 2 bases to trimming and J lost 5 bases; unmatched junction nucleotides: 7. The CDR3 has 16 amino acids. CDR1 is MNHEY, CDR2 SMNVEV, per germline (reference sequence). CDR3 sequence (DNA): TGTGCCAGCAGTTTAACGGCTAGCGGGGGGTTTGAGACCCAGTACTTC. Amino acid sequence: CASSLTASGGFETQYF.

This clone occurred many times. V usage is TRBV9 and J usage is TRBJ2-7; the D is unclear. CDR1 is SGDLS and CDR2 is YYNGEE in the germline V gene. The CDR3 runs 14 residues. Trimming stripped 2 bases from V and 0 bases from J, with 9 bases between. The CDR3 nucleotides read TGTGCCAGCAGCGTCGACGCGGACTCCTACGAGCAGTACTTC. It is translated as CASSVDADSYEQYF.

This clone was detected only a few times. The CDR3 loop reads CASSPGGTSSYEQYF. The DNA of the CDR3 is TGTGCCAGCAGTCCCGGCGGGACTAGCTCCTACGAGCAGTACTTC. The chain carries TRBV7-7 and TRBJ2-7, with 8 positions matching TRBD2. CDR1 and CDR2 (germline): SSHAT, FNYEAQ (reference sequence). The CDR3 loop spans 15 amino acids. The V segment lost 6 bases and the J segment 0 bases; nucleotides outside the gene matches: 7.

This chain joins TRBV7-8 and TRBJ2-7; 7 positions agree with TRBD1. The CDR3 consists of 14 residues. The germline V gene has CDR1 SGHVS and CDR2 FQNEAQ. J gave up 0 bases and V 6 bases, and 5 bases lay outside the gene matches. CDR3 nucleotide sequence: TGTGCCAGCAGACAGGGGCCCAGCTCCTACGAGCAGTACTTC. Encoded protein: CASRQGPSSYEQYF.

CDR3 nucleotides: TGTGCCAGCAGTGATGTGGGCAGGGGTGGCAATCAGCCCCAGCATTTT. This sequence encodes CASSDVGRGGNQPQHF. The chain uses TRBV6-1 and TRBJ1-5; D may be TRBD1 (6 bases). V lost 3 bases, J lost 2 bases, and 14 bases lay in between. The germline V gene has CDR1 MNHNS and CDR2 SASEGT. This CDR3 contains 16 residues.

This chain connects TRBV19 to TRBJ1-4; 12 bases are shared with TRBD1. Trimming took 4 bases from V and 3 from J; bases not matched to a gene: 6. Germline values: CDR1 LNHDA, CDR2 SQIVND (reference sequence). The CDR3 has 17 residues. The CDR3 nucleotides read TGTGCCAGTAGTAAGAGGGGACAGGGGGCGGCTAATGAAAAACTGTTTTTT. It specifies CASSKRGQGAANEKLFF.

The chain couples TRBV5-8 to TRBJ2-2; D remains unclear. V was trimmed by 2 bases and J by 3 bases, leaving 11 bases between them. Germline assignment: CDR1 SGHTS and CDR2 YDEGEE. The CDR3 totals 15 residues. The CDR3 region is CASSLIQRDTGELFF. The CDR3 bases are TGTGCCAGCAGCTTAATCCAACGGGACACCGGGGAGCTGTTTTTT.

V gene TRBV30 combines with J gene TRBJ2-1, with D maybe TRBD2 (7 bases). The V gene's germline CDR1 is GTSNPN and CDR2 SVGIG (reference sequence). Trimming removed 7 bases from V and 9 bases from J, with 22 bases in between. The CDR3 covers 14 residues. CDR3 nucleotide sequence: TGTGCCTCGCCGAGGGGGGGGGCCCCCGGTGAGCAGTTCTTC. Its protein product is CASPRGGAPGEQFF.

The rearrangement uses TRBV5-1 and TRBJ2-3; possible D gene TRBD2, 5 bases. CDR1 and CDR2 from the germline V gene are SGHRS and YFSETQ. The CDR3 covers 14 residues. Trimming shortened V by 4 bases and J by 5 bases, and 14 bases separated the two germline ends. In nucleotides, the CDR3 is TGCGCCAGCAGCCCCGGTCCCGGGGTAGATACGCAGTATTTT. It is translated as CASSPGPGVDTQYF.

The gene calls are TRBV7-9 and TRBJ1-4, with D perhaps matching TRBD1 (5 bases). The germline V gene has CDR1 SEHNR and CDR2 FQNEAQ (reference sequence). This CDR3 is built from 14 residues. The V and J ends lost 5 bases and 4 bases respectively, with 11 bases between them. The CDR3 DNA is TGTGCCAGCAGCCTCGGGGGACTTAATGAAAAACTGTTTTTT. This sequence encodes CASSLGGLNEKLFF.

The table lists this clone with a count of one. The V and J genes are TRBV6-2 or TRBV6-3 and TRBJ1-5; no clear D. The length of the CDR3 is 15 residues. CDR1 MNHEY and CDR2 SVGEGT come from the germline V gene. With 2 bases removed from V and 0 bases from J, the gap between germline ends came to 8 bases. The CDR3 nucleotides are TGTGCCAGCAGTTACCTGGAGAATAGCAATCAGCCCCAGCATTTT. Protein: CASSYLENSNQPQHF.

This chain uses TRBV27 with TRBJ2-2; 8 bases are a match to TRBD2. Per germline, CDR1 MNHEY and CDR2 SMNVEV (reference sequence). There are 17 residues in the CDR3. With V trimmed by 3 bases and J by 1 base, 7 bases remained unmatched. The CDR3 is CASSLPPSGGNTGELFF. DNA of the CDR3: TGTGCCAGCAGTTTGCCACCAAGCGGGGGGAACACCGGGGAGCTGTTTTTT.

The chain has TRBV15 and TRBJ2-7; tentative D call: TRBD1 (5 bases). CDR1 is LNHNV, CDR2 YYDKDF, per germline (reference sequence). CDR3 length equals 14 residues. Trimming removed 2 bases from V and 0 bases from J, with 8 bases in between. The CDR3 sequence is CATSRQGSSYEQYF. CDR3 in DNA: TGTGCCACCAGCAGACAGGGTAGCTCCTACGAGCAGTACTTC. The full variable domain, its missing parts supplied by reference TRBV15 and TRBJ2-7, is DAMVIQNPRYQVTQFGKPVTLSCSQTLNHNVMYWYQQKSSQAPKLLFHYYDKDFNNEADTPDNFQSRRPNTSFCFLDIRSPGLGDTAMYLCATSRQGSSYEQYFGPGTRLTVT.

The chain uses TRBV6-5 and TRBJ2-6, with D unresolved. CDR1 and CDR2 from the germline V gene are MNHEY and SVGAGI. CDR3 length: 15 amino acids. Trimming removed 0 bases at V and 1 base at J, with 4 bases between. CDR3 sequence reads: CASSYSASGANVLTF. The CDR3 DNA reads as TGTGCCAGCAGTTACTCAGCATCTGGGGCCAACGTCCTGACTTTC.

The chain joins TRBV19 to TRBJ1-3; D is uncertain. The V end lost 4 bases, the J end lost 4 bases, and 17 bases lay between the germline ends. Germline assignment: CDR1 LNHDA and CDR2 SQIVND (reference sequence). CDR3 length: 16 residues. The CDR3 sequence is CASSTEHGGGGNTIYF. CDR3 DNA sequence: TGTGCCAGTAGTACCGAACACGGCGGCGGCGGAAACACCATATATTTT.

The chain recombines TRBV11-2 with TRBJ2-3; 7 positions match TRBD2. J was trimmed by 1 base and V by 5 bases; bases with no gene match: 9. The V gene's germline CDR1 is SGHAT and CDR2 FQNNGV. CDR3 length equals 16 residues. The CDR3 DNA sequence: TGTGCCAGCAGCGCCTACACTAGCGCGGGCACAGATACGCAGTATTTT. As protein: CASSAYTSAGTDTQYF.